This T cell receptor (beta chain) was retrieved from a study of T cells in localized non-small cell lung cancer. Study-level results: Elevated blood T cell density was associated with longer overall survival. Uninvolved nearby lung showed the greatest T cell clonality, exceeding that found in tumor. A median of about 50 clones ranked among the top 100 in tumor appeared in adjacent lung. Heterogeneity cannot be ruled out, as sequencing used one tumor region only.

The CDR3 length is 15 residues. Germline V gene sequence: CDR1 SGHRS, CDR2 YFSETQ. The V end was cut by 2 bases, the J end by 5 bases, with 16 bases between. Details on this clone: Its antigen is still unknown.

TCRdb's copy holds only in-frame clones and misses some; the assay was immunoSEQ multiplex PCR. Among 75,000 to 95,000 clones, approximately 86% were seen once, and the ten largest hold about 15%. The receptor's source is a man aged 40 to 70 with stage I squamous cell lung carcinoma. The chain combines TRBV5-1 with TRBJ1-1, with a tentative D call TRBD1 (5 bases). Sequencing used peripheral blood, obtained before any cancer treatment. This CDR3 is CASSFRSGDGTEAFF. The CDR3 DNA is TGCGCCAGCAGCTTCCGGTCGGGGGATGGAACTGAAGCTTTCTTT.